This T cell receptor (beta chain) is from a study of T cell responses to AZD1222 COVID-19 vaccine. Study-level points and caveats: Repertoire sampling was restricted to post-peak T cell response timepoints. Spike as a whole was targeted by vaccine-associated CD4 TCRs, dominant at 160-218 and 743-854.

Germline assignment: CDR1 MDHEN and CDR2 SYDVKM. The CDR3 length is 16 residues. The junction had 10 bases not matched to a gene; V was cut back by 5 bases and J by 4 bases. The repertoire was sequenced with immunoSEQ multiplex PCR; TCRdb's copy has only in-frame clones and lacks some. The table shows about 110,000 clones, with around 90% occurring only once. In the case of this clone: Its antigen remains unidentified.

The material was peripheral blood, obtained on day 0 of MenACWY control vaccination. This rearrangement joins TRBV28 to TRBJ1-2, with TRBD1 matching over 10 bases. The sequence was obtained from an adult in good health. In DNA, the CDR3 is TGTGCCAGCAGTACGGGACAGGGGCTCCGGGGCTATGGCTACACCTTC. Its translation: CASSTGQGLRGYGYTF.